This TCR beta chain was captured in a study of vaccination and CD4 T cells after COVID-19. Whole-study context: Following dose two, a median around 65 days (range 14 to 241) passed before post-vaccine samples were taken.

The Oncomine TCR Beta short-read assay was what sequenced the DNA obtained from cultured CD4+ T cells. After culture, CD4+ T cells served as the source for genomic DNA extraction. MiXCR was run by TCRdb on the PCR reads, yielding one entry per CDR3 protein. The sample gives around 8,000 distinct CDR3 sequences, roughly 40% of which show up once; under 15% is in the top ten. Unmatched junction bases numbered 2, after V lost 4 bases and J lost 1 base. The CDR3 totals 15 residues. CDR1 and CDR2 from the germline V gene are SGHAT and FQNNGV. Treatment noted: roughly 11-day PBMC culture with coronavirus spike peptide pools or control peptides (ViraFEST assay). Gathering of the CD4+ T cells, from the unexposed donor, took place before the COVID-19 pandemic (2011-2018). Cells were cultured for around 10 days, and then CD4+ T cells were isolated by negative selection. About this clonotype: Its antigen remains unidentified.

This receptor was taken from a human donor in good health. Sample: CD4+ T cells from blood, cultured in vitro. The chain joins TRBV11-2 to TRBJ1-5, with 9 bases that match TRBD1. Written as DNA, the CDR3 is TGTGCCAGCAGCTCGGGACAGGGAAGCAATCAGCCCCAGCATTTT. Translated, it gives CASSSGQGSNQPQHF. The full variable domain, its missing parts supplied by reference TRBV11-2 and TRBJ1-5, is EAGVAQSPRYKIIEKRQSVAFWCNPISGHATLYWYQQILGQGPKLLIQFQNNGVVDDSQLPKDRFSAERLKGVDSTLKIQPAKLEDSAVYLCASSSGQGSNQPQHFGDGTRLSIL.